The 4 T cell receptor beta chains presented below share a single source sample, sequenced in a study of monozygotic twins with inflammatory bowel disease. TCRdb reanalyzed the 5' RACE reads and collapses them to one entry per CDR3 protein, without DNA. The repertoire table contains more than 300,000 distinct CDR3 sequences. Sequencing input: blood. These TCRs come from a human donor with ulcerative colitis or Crohn's disease, or a healthy co-twin of an affected twin (not recorded which).

V usage is TRBV4-1 and J usage is TRBJ2-6; as DNA is missing, the TRBD1 call by TCRdb cannot be tested. Germline V gene sequence: CDR1 MGHRA, CDR2 YSYEKL. The CDR3 is 19 amino acids. The CDR3 region is CASSQALTGGSSGANVLTF.

The CDR3 reads CASSSDNFYEQYF. The chain has TRBV7-9 and TRBJ2-7. This CDR3 comprises 13 residues. Germline CDR1 SEHNR, CDR2 FQNEAQ (reference sequence).

CDR3 sequence reads: CASSLWFGIGQGTETQYF. This sequence joins TRBV5-1 and TRBJ2-5; the D call of TRBD1 rests on TCRdb alone, since no DNA is present to check it. CDR3 length equals 18 residues. CDR1 is SGHRS and CDR2 is YFSETQ in the germline V gene.

V gene TRBV5-1 combines with J gene TRBJ2-2. Per the germline V gene, CDR1 is SGHRS and CDR2 is YFSETQ. This CDR3 spans 15 amino acids. CDR3 region: CASSLGLEGGRELFF.